This T cell receptor (beta chain) originates from a study of beta chain features in type 1 diabetes. Sequencing targeted expressed TCRB transcripts, as all isolated RNA had been reverse transcribed. TCRdb keeps only in-frame clones here, not all; method: immunoSEQ multiplex PCR. Among approximately 250,000 clones listed, 9.6% were seen once. Sequencing was performed on naive CD4+ T cells from blood. The receptor was derived from a woman younger than 30 in good health.

CDR3 residues: CASSLGQSLNYGYTF. The CDR3 nucleotides read TGTGCCAGCAGTCTGGGACAGAGCCTGAACTATGGCTACACCTTC. V usage is TRBV5-8 and J usage is TRBJ1-2; 7 nucleotides agree with TRBD1. Germline values: CDR1 SGHTS, CDR2 YDEGEE. Trimming took 5 bases from V and 2 from J; bases not matched to a gene: 9. The CDR3 loop spans 15 amino acids.